The rows below give T cell receptor beta chains drawn from one sample of a study of blood T cell repertoires in COVID-19. The method was immunoSEQ multiplex PCR; TCRdb's version includes in-frame clones alone and lacks a portion of them. The table records approximately 410,000 clones, roughly 88% of them present only once. The source material was peripheral blood. The source of these receptors is a woman aged 25-40 years with active or convalescent COVID-19. CDR3s include the opening cysteine and the closing phenylalanine or tryptophan. Each record gives: V gene, J gene, D gene, clone size, CDR3 length, CDR3 DNA, CDR3 protein. D genes are given only for firm matches. Clone size is not always given. Where it is, it says once, few, many or a class for expanded clones.

V gene: TRBV12-5
J gene: TRBJ1-2
D gene: NA
clone size: NA
CDR3 length: 13
CDR3 DNA: TGTGCTAGTGGTTTGGCCCTAAACTATGGCTACACCTTC
CDR3 protein: CASGLALNYGYTF

V gene: TRBV13
J gene: TRBJ1-1
D gene: TRBD1
clone size: once
CDR3 length: 16
CDR3 DNA: TGTGCCAGCACCGTCCTGGCAGGGGGCATGAACACTGAAGCTTTCTTT
CDR3 protein: CASTVLAGGMNTEAFF

V gene: TRBV9
J gene: TRBJ2-1
D gene: NA
clone size: few
CDR3 length: 16
CDR3 DNA: TGTGCCAGCAGCCCCCGCGCGGGGAGCTCCTACAATGAGCAGTTCTTC
CDR3 protein: CASSPRAGSSYNEQFF

V gene: TRBV19
J gene: TRBJ2-2
D gene: NA
clone size: NA
CDR3 length: 17
CDR3 DNA: TGTGCCAGTAGTATAGTAGGAGTTCTATTGGACACCGGGGAGCTGTTTTTT
CDR3 protein: CASSIVGVLLDTGELFF

V gene: TRBV27
J gene: TRBJ1-1
D gene: NA
clone size: NA
CDR3 length: 13
CDR3 DNA: TGTGCCAGCAGTTCACATTTGAACACTGAAGCTTTCTTT
CDR3 protein: CASSSHLNTEAFF

V gene: TRBV28
J gene: TRBJ2-1
D gene: TRBD2
clone size: NA
CDR3 length: 11
CDR3 DNA: TGTGCCACCCTTGGGACTAGTGAGCAGTTCTTC
CDR3 protein: CATLGTSEQFF

V gene: TRBV5-4
J gene: TRBJ2-6
D gene: NA
clone size: NA
CDR3 length: 15
CDR3 DNA: TGTGCCAGCAGCTTGAGACAAGCTGGGGCCAACGTCCTGACTTTC
CDR3 protein: CASSLRQAGANVLTF

V gene: TRBV28
J gene: TRBJ1-2
D gene: NA
clone size: NA
CDR3 length: 14
CDR3 DNA: TGTGCCAGCACCCCCGAGGGTGGTGGTCGCGGCTACACCTTC
CDR3 protein: CASTPEGGGRGYTF

V gene: TRBV4-2
J gene: TRBJ2-1
D gene: TRBD2
clone size: NA
CDR3 length: 16
CDR3 DNA: TGTGCCAGCAGCCAAGCCGGGACTAGCGCTTACAATGAGCAGTTCTTC
CDR3 protein: CASSQAGTSAYNEQFF

V gene: TRBV19
J gene: TRBJ1-6
D gene: NA
clone size: NA
CDR3 length: 15
CDR3 DNA: TGTGCCAGTAGTATGGGCGGGTCCTATAATTCACCCCTCCACTTT
CDR3 protein: CASSMGGSYNSPLHF

V gene: TRBV12-3/TRBV12-4
J gene: TRBJ2-2
D gene: NA
clone size: NA
CDR3 length: 13
CDR3 DNA: TGTGCCAGCACCTCAACTAGTACCGGGGAGCTGTTTTTT
CDR3 protein: CASTSTSTGELFF

V gene: TRBV4-2
J gene: TRBJ1-2
D gene: NA
clone size: NA
CDR3 length: 16
CDR3 DNA: TGTGCCAGCAGCCAAGATTATGTAGGGGGAACCTATGGCTACACCTTC
CDR3 protein: CASSQDYVGGTYGYTF

V gene: TRBV6-6
J gene: TRBJ1-3
D gene: NA
clone size: NA
CDR3 length: 18
CDR3 DNA: TGTGCCAGCAGTCCGCGTTTGAGTTTAAACCAGGCCGGAAACACCATATATTTT
CDR3 protein: CASSPRLSLNQAGNTIYF

V gene: TRBV27
J gene: TRBJ2-7
D gene: TRBD1
clone size: NA
CDR3 length: 15
CDR3 DNA: TGTGCCAGCAGTTCTCCGGGACAGGGCTCATACGAGCAGTACTTC
CDR3 protein: CASSSPGQGSYEQYF

V gene: TRBV24-1
J gene: TRBJ2-1
D gene: TRBD2
clone size: NA
CDR3 length: 14
CDR3 DNA: TGTGCCACCAGTGATCCGGGGGGTAATAATGAGCAGTTCTTC
CDR3 protein: CATSDPGGNNEQFF

V gene: TRBV3-1/TRBV3-2
J gene: TRBJ2-1
D gene: TRBD1
clone size: NA
CDR3 length: 13
CDR3 DNA: TGTGCCAGCAGCCAACGTGGGACAGATGAGCAGTTCTTC
CDR3 protein: CASSQRGTDEQFF

V gene: TRBV7-2
J gene: TRBJ1-1
D gene: NA
clone size: NA
CDR3 length: 14
CDR3 DNA: TGTGCCAGCAGCTTAGGACTCCGGAGCACTGAAGCTTTCTTT
CDR3 protein: CASSLGLRSTEAFF

V gene: TRBV5-1
J gene: TRBJ2-7
D gene: NA
clone size: once
CDR3 length: 12
CDR3 DNA: TGCGCCAGCAGCTCAGGGGTTGGGGAGCAGTACTTC
CDR3 protein: CASSSGVGEQYF

V gene: TRBV2
J gene: TRBJ1-1
D gene: NA
clone size: NA
CDR3 length: 14
CDR3 DNA: TGTGCCAGCAGTGAATGGCAGTCATTTAGGGGAGCTTTCTTT
CDR3 protein: CASSEWQSFRGAFF

V gene: TRBV19
J gene: TRBJ1-3
D gene: NA
clone size: NA
CDR3 length: 13
CDR3 DNA: TGTGCCAGTAGATTTAACTCTGGAAACACCATATATTTT
CDR3 protein: CASRFNSGNTIYF

V gene: TRBV29-1
J gene: TRBJ1-1
D gene: TRBD1
clone size: NA
CDR3 length: 13
CDR3 DNA: TGCAGCGGGGGACAGGGGGCCGGCACTGAAGCTTTCTTT
CDR3 protein: CSGGQGAGTEAFF

V gene: TRBV7-9
J gene: TRBJ2-7
D gene: TRBD2
clone size: NA
CDR3 length: 16
CDR3 DNA: TGTGCCAGCAGCCACCGTGGGCGGGAGGTATCCTACGAGCAGTACTTC
CDR3 protein: CASSHRGREVSYEQYF

V gene: TRBV19
J gene: TRBJ2-7
D gene: NA
clone size: NA
CDR3 length: 12
CDR3 DNA: TGTGCCAGTAGACAGGGCTTCGGCGAGCAGTACTTC
CDR3 protein: CASRQGFGEQYF

V gene: TRBV25-1
J gene: TRBJ1-6
D gene: NA
clone size: NA
CDR3 length: 15
CDR3 DNA: TGTGCCAGCAGTGAAACAGGGTTTTATAATTCACCCCTCCACTTT
CDR3 protein: CASSETGFYNSPLHF

V gene: TRBV19
J gene: TRBJ1-5
D gene: NA
clone size: NA
CDR3 length: 15
CDR3 DNA: TGTGCCAGTAGTATCCGACAGGCCTTCAATCAGCCCCAGCATTTT
CDR3 protein: CASSIRQAFNQPQHF

V gene: TRBV11-2
J gene: TRBJ1-5
D gene: NA
clone size: NA
CDR3 length: 15
CDR3 DNA: TGTGCCAGCAGCTTACGAAACAGGGAAGGGCAGCCCCAGCATTTT
CDR3 protein: CASSLRNREGQPQHF

V gene: TRBV19
J gene: TRBJ1-5
D gene: TRBD1
clone size: NA
CDR3 length: 16
CDR3 DNA: TGTGCCAGTAGTATAGCGGACAGGTCTGGCAATCAGCCCCAGCATTTT
CDR3 protein: CASSIADRSGNQPQHF

V gene: TRBV6-5
J gene: TRBJ2-7
D gene: NA
clone size: NA
CDR3 length: 14
CDR3 DNA: TGTGCCAGCACCCGGACAGCGTACTCCTACGAGCAGTACTTC
CDR3 protein: CASTRTAYSYEQYF

V gene: TRBV10-3
J gene: TRBJ2-2
D gene: TRBD1
clone size: NA
CDR3 length: 15
CDR3 DNA: TGTGCCATCACCTCCGGGACAGTGAACACCGGGGAGCTGTTTTTT
CDR3 protein: CAITSGTVNTGELFF

V gene: TRBV19
J gene: TRBJ2-7
D gene: NA
clone size: NA
CDR3 length: 15
CDR3 DNA: TGTGCCAGTAGCATAGAACAGGGTGGACTTGACGAGCAGTACTTC
CDR3 protein: CASSIEQGGLDEQYF

V gene: TRBV27
J gene: TRBJ2-1
D gene: NA
clone size: once
CDR3 length: 13
CDR3 DNA: TGTGCCAGCAGTTCCATCACAGGGAATGAGCAGTTCTTC
CDR3 protein: CASSSITGNEQFF

V gene: TRBV18
J gene: TRBJ1-2
D gene: NA
clone size: NA
CDR3 length: 11
CDR3 DNA: TGTGCCAGCTCACCATCTAATGGCTACACCTTC
CDR3 protein: CASSPSNGYTF